The 24 T cell receptor beta chains below come from one sample, sequenced in a study of T cell responses to AZD1222 COVID-19 vaccine. Generated by immunoSEQ multiplex PCR, the TCRdb table keeps only in-frame clones and is missing some. The sample consists of approximately 80,000 clones, over 75% of them appearing once. Sequences were derived from peripheral blood, sampled on day 0 of AZD1222 vaccination. These TCRs come from an adult in good health.

This sequence joins TRBV27 and TRBJ1-5, with 7 bases matching TRBD1. The germline gives CDR1 MNHEY, CDR2 SMNVEV (reference sequence). V was pared by 6 bases and J by 2 bases, with 4 bases of the junction left unmatched. This CDR3 comprises 14 residues. CDR3 coding DNA: TGTGCCAGCAGACCCGGGACAGGCAATCAGCCCCAGCATTTT. Its translation: CASRPGTGNQPQHF.

The rearrangement joins TRBV24-1 to TRBJ2-1, with 15 bases lining up with TRBD2. This CDR3 has 16 residues. V shed 4 bases, J shed 8 bases, and the junction held 5 bases outside the gene matches. In germline, CDR1 is KGHDR, CDR2 SFDVKD. This chain's CDR3 is CATSDRTSGGADEQFF. The CDR3 region has the DNA TGTGCCACCAGTGACCGGACTAGCGGGGGGGCCGATGAGCAGTTCTTC.

CDR3 protein: CASSQVTGTTNEKLFF. The CDR3 region has the DNA TGCGCCAGCAGCCAAGTAACAGGGACGACTAATGAAAAACTGTTTTTT. This rearrangement joins TRBV4-1 to TRBJ1-4; perhaps TRBD1 as D (6 bases). Germline values: CDR1 MGHRA, CDR2 YSYEKL. There are 16 residues in the CDR3. V dropped 1 base and J dropped 2 bases, with 11 bases sitting between them.

The chain has TRBV15 and TRBJ1-2; D remains unclear. This CDR3 is built from 13 residues. The germline gives CDR1 LNHNV, CDR2 YYDKDF (reference sequence). Trimming took off 0 bases at V and 10 bases at J, with 12 bases between the two ends. The CDR3 DNA sequence: TGTGCCACCAGCAGAGATCTCGAGGATCACTACACCTTC. This sequence encodes CATSRDLEDHYTF. Variable domain in full (rest from reference TRBV15 and TRBJ1-2): DAMVIQNPRYQVTQFGKPVTLSCSQTLNHNVMYWYQQKSSQAPKLLFHYYDKDFNNEADTPDNFQSRRPNTSFCFLDIRSPGLGDTAMYLCATSRDLEDHYTFGSGTRLTVV.

This chain connects TRBV14 to TRBJ1-2; D is perhaps TRBD1 (6 bases). Trimming took off 1 base at V and 7 bases at J, with 10 bases between the two ends. The CDR3 length is 13 residues. Germline CDR1 reads SGHDN; CDR2 reads FVKESK. The DNA of the CDR3 is TGTGCCAGCAGCCAAGTACAGGGAACTGGCTACACCTTC. This codes for CASSQVQGTGYTF.

This chain connects TRBV6-5 to TRBJ2-7; 7 nucleotides line up with TRBD2. This CDR3 has 15 amino acids. Germline V lookup: CDR1 MNHEY, CDR2 SVGAGI. The V gene end was trimmed by 10 bases and the J gene end by 0 bases; junction bases not matched to a gene: 12. The CDR3, as DNA: TGTGCCACAATATCGGGGCTAGCGGACTCCTACGAGCAGTACTTC. It specifies CATISGLADSYEQYF.

The chain has TRBV28 and TRBJ1-6, with D possibly being TRBD1 (5 bases). The CDR3 runs to 15 residues. Germline V gene sequence: CDR1 MDHEN, CDR2 SYDVKM. V lost 4 bases and J 7 bases, leaving 14 bases between the germline ends. Written as DNA, the CDR3 is TGTGCCAGCAGTTCAATCCAGGGCCAGAATTCACCCCTCCACTTT. As protein: CASSSIQGQNSPLHF.

The gene calls are TRBV10-2 and TRBJ1-1; D not certain. The CDR3 loop spans 14 amino acids. Deletions cut 6 bases from V and 1 base from J, with 12 bases between. The germline CDR1 and CDR2 sequences are WSHSY and SAAADI. CDR3 in amino acids: CASRSSRENTEAFF. The CDR3 nucleotides read TGCGCCAGCAGGTCGTCGCGGGAGAACACTGAAGCTTTCTTT.

V usage is TRBV5-1 and J usage is TRBJ2-2; no reliable D call. The V gene's germline CDR1 is SGHRS and CDR2 YFSETQ. V lost 3 bases and J 5 bases, leaving 11 bases between the germline ends. This CDR3 has 14 amino acids. CDR3 DNA sequence: TGCGCCAGCAGCTCGTACAGCGAAACCGGGGAGCTGTTTTTT. Translating gives CASSSYSETGELFF. The full variable domain, in which reference TRBV5-1 and TRBJ2-2 provide the parts outside the CDR3, is KAGVTQTPRYLIKTRGQQVTLSCSPISGHRSVSWYQQTPGQGLQFLFEYFSETQRNKGNFPGRFSGRQFSNSRSEMNVSTLELGDSALYLCASSSYSETGELFFGEGSRLTVL.

The rearrangement joins TRBV6-2 or TRBV6-3 to TRBJ1-5; no firm D call. Germline CDR1 and CDR2: MNHEY and SVGEGT. Trimming took 5 bases from V and 7 from J, leaving 9 bases between them. This CDR3 region has 12 residues. CDR3 residues: CASSQTQQPQHF. CDR3 coding DNA: TGTGCCAGCAGTCAAACGCAACAGCCCCAGCATTTT.

The chain carries TRBV11-3 and TRBJ2-1; unclear D gene. With 3 bases removed from V and 8 bases from J, the gap between germline ends came to 14 bases. The germline V gene encodes CDR1 SGHNT and CDR2 YENEEA. This CDR3 region has 14 residues. The CDR3 protein is CASSLRIGEDEQFF. CDR3 DNA: TGTGCCAGCAGCTTGCGGATTGGCGAGGATGAGCAGTTCTTC.

This clone came up once. This rearrangement joins TRBV5-1 to TRBJ1-5; possible D gene TRBD1, 5 bases. Germline V gene sequence: CDR1 SGHRS, CDR2 YFSETQ. With 1 base removed from V and 2 bases from J, the gap between germline ends came to 10 bases. This CDR3 is built from 15 residues. The CDR3 protein is CASSLSGKGNQPQHF. The DNA of the CDR3 is TGCGCCAGCAGCTTGTCAGGGAAGGGCAATCAGCCCCAGCATTTT.

This clone showed up just once. The chain joins TRBV11-2 to TRBJ1-1, with no clear D. CDR3 size: 16 residues. The V and J ends lost 2 bases and 0 bases respectively, with 13 bases between them. Germline CDR1 and CDR2: SGHAT and FQNNGV. Written as DNA, the CDR3 is TGTGCCAGCAGCTTATCACGACCCGGACTGAACACTGAAGCTTTCTTT. This encodes CASSLSRPGLNTEAFF. The complete variable domain, with remaining parts taken from reference TRBV11-2 and TRBJ1-1, reads EAGVAQSPRYKIIEKRQSVAFWCNPISGHATLYWYQQILGQGPKLLIQFQNNGVVDDSQLPKDRFSAERLKGVDSTLKIQPAKLEDSAVYLCASSLSRPGLNTEAFFGQGTRLTVV.

This rearrangement joins TRBV19 to TRBJ1-5; D gene uncertain. This CDR3 spans 19 amino acids. Germline V gene lookup returns CDR1 LNHDA and CDR2 SQIVND (reference sequence). V lost 6 bases and J lost 0, with 24 bases in between. DNA for the CDR3: TGTGCCAGTAGGGATAATGACGGAACAATCTCCGATAGCAATCAGCCCCAGCATTTT. Its protein product is CASRDNDGTISDSNQPQHF.

The V and J genes are TRBV1 and TRBJ2-1; the table gives TRBD2 as D, unverified against the DNA. TRBV1 is a documented pseudogene. This CDR3 contains 20 residues. The CDR3 loop is CTSSQGSGTSPLSGYNEQFF. In nucleotides, the CDR3 is TGCACCAGCAGCCAGGGTTCCGGGACTAGCCCCTTATCCGGGTACAATGAGCAGTTCTTC.

The chain links TRBV5-3 to TRBJ2-4; D ambiguous. TRBV5-3 is known as an ORF, though its function is uncertain. The CDR3 length is 15 residues. Trimming left V 4 bases short and J 2 bases short, with 13 bases between. The CDR3 reads CARSPPTRPKNIQYF. The CDR3 DNA follows: TGTGCCAGAAGCCCACCGACCCGTCCCAAAAACATTCAGTACTTC.

The V call is TRBV28, the J call TRBJ1-4; D remains unclear. Trimming stripped 6 bases from V and 4 bases from J, with 9 bases between. The CDR3 covers 13 residues. Germline V gives CDR1 MDHEN, CDR2 SYDVKM. The CDR3 spells CASRVGINEKLFF. CDR3 nucleotide sequence: TGTGCCAGCAGGGTGGGAATTAATGAAAAACTGTTTTTT.

The rearrangement uses TRBV7-2 and TRBJ1-2; 8 bases line up with TRBD1. CDR1 SGHTA and CDR2 FQGNSA come from the germline V gene. The CDR3 is 16 amino acids. V trimming: 0 bases; J trimming: 3 bases; junction bases outside the gene matches: 6. CDR3 DNA: TGTGCCAGCAGCTTAGCAGGGGGGACAGGAGACTATGGCTACACCTTC. It yields the protein CASSLAGGTGDYGYTF.

The V and J genes are TRBV4-1 and TRBJ1-2; D remains ambiguous. Germline V gene data show CDR1 as MGHRA and CDR2 as YSYEKL. This CDR3 is built from 15 residues. Trimming shortened V by 0 bases and J by 4 bases, and 12 bases separated the two germline ends. The CDR3 sequence is CASSQEGRTSYGYTF. DNA of the CDR3: TGCGCCAGCAGCCAAGAAGGCAGGACTAGCTATGGCTACACCTTC.

CDR3 nucleotides: TGTGCCAGCAGGTTCTTCCGGGACGGTGAAAAACTGTTTTTT. It encodes CASRFFRDGEKLFF. V is TRBV28 and J is TRBJ1-4, with D perhaps matching TRBD1 (5 bases). The CDR3 extends over 14 amino acids. With 6 bases removed from V and 7 bases from J, the gap between germline ends came to 15 bases. Germline lookup yields CDR1 MDHEN and CDR2 SYDVKM.

This clone turned up a few times. The rearrangement links TRBV4-2 to TRBJ2-7; D is possibly TRBD1 (6 bases). This CDR3 has 15 residues. Germline CDR1 LGHNA, CDR2 YNFKEQ. V lost 0 bases, J lost 0 bases, and 9 bases lay in between. The CDR3 loop is CASSQERGSSYEQYF. The DNA for the CDR3 is TGTGCCAGCAGCCAAGAGAGGGGGAGCTCCTACGAGCAGTACTTC.

V usage is TRBV30 and J usage is TRBJ1-3, with 9 bases aligning to TRBD1. This CDR3 is 17 amino acids long. Germline V gene data show CDR1 as GTSNPN and CDR2 as SVGIG (reference sequence). Losses at the gene ends were 3 bases for V and 2 bases for J; bases not matched to a gene: 11. The CDR3 nucleotides read TGTGCCTGGAGCCCGGGACAGGGTTTCGGGCCTGGAAACACCATATATTTT. Translating it yields CAWSPGQGFGPGNTIYF.

The chain is built from TRBV4-1 and TRBJ1-2, with 8 positions matching TRBD1. Germline assignment: CDR1 MGHRA and CDR2 YSYEKL. The CDR3 contains 18 residues. V was clipped by 2 bases and J by 4 bases; unmatched bases: 15. The CDR3 DNA reads TGCGCCAGCAGCCAACTGAACTCCAGGGACAGGCGCCCCTATGGCTACACCTTC. Protein sequence: CASSQLNSRDRRPYGYTF.

The chain uses TRBV4-2 and TRBJ1-2, with 12 bases lining up with TRBD1. Germline lookup yields CDR1 LGHNA and CDR2 YNFKEQ. With 0 bases clipped from V and 8 bases from J, the junction kept 7 bases outside the gene matches. CDR3 length: 16 amino acids. The CDR3 sequence: CASSQDRGTGGRGYTF. The CDR3 DNA reads TGTGCCAGCAGCCAAGATCGAGGGACAGGGGGCAGGGGCTACACCTTC.